This T cell receptor beta chain was sequenced in a study of cytotoxic CD8 clonotypes in ibrutinib-treated CLL. Study results and caveats: Clonality (at baseline) was higher than in age-matched healthy donors and tracked circulating CD8+ T-cell counts. At ibrutinib response, clonality increased, and at progression it declined back toward baseline. Patients with sustained remission and those progressing were sampled at differing times.

This CDR3 is built from 15 residues. CDR1 is SGDLS, CDR2 YYNGEE, per germline. Between the trimmed V and J ends, which lost 2 bases and 0 bases, there was a span of 12 bases. A note on this clone: Its antigen remains unknown.

Depth targeted 1 in 200,000 to 1 in 1 million T cells, averaging 10x coverage per clonotype. The data were produced by immunoSEQ multiplex PCR, yet TCRdb's version contains in-frame clones alone and is incomplete. The profile shows some 29,000 clones, about 80% of them singletons. This sample comprised PBMCs, obtained after 36 months of ibrutinib treatment. This clonotype originated in a human donor with chronic lymphocytic leukemia. The chain combines TRBV9 with TRBJ2-7; D gene ambiguous. The CDR3 region is CASSVDGHASYEQYF. CDR3 DNA sequence: TGTGCCAGCAGCGTTGACGGGCATGCCTCCTACGAGCAGTACTTC. The entire variable domain, with the rest obtained from reference TRBV9 and TRBJ2-7, is as follows: DSGVTQTPKHLITATGQRVTLRCSPRSGDLSVYWYQQSLDQGLQFLIQYYNGEERAKGNILERFSAQQFPDLHSELNLSSLELGDSALYFCASSVDGHASYEQYFGPGTRLTVT.